The 18 T cell receptor beta chains listed next were all sequenced from one sample in a study of blood T cell repertoires in COVID-19. Using immunoSEQ multiplex PCR, the repertoire was profiled, and TCRdb retains in-frame clones only, with some absent. The data show around 200,000 clones, roughly 84% seen once. Sequences were obtained from peripheral blood. All receptors derive from a woman older than 75 with active or convalescent COVID-19.

This clone was found many times. This sequence joins TRBV18 and TRBJ1-6; 7 positions match TRBD1. The CDR3 spans 13 residues. The ends lost 6 bases at V and 8 bases at J; junction bases unmatched: 4. CDR1 is KGHSH, CDR2 LQKENI, per germline. CDR3 loop: CASSRDRYSPLHF. In DNA, the CDR3 is TGTGCCAGCTCGCGGGACAGATATTCACCCCTCCACTTT.

The V call is TRBV9, the J call TRBJ2-5, with TRBD2 as a possible D gene (5 bases). Trimming cost V 10 bases and J 2 bases, with 12 bases left between them. CDR1 and CDR2 (germline): SGDLS, YYNGEE. This CDR3 comprises 12 residues. The CDR3 bases are TGTGCCGCCCCGGGGTATCAAGAGACCCAGTACTTC. Amino acids: CAAPGYQETQYF.

The V and J genes are TRBV11-2 and TRBJ2-2; 7 nucleotides line up with TRBD1. V was clipped by 6 bases and J by 0 bases; unmatched bases: 4. The length of the CDR3 is 15 residues. Per the germline V gene, CDR1 is SGHAT and CDR2 is FQNNGV. For the CDR3, the DNA is TGTGCCAGCAGTACCGGGACAGCGAACACCGGGGAGCTGTTTTTT. Its protein product is CASSTGTANTGELFF. Using reference TRBV11-2 and TRBJ2-2 for the parts outside the CDR3, the full variable domain is EAGVAQSPRYKIIEKRQSVAFWCNPISGHATLYWYQQILGQGPKLLIQFQNNGVVDDSQLPKDRFSAERLKGVDSTLKIQPAKLEDSAVYLCASSTGTANTGELFFGEGSRLTVL.

The chain has TRBV6-2 or TRBV6-3 and TRBJ2-7; D is possibly TRBD2 (6 bases). The CDR3 contains 17 residues. V lost 4 bases, J lost 5 bases, and 24 bases lay in between. Germline V gene lookup returns CDR1 MNHEY and CDR2 SVGEGT. This CDR3 is CASSWGATGWGGDEQYF. The CDR3 nucleotides are TGTGCCAGCAGTTGGGGAGCGACGGGTTGGGGAGGAGACGAGCAGTACTTC.

The chain carries TRBV5-4 and TRBJ2-7; 8 positions match TRBD2. The V segment lost 3 bases and the J segment 1 base; nucleotides outside the gene matches: 6. This CDR3 has 15 amino acids. Per germline, CDR1 SGHNT and CDR2 YYREEE (reference sequence). The CDR3 DNA follows: TGTGCCAGCAGCTCGGGACTAGTGGATTCCTACGAGCAGTACTTC. Protein sequence: CASSSGLVDSYEQYF.

V gene TRBV5-1 combines with J gene TRBJ1-1, with 7 bases identical to TRBD1. Germline V gene lookup returns CDR1 SGHRS and CDR2 YFSETQ. The V gene end was trimmed by 4 bases and the J gene end by 4 bases; junction bases not matched to a gene: 7. The CDR3 consists of 14 residues. In nucleotides, the CDR3 is TGCGCCAGCAGCGGTGAGACAGGGCTCACTGAAGCTTTCTTT. It specifies CASSGETGLTEAFF.

J is TRBJ1-4 and V is TRBV5-4, with 7 bases that match TRBD1. V lost 4 bases and J lost 8; bases outside the gene matches: 17. This CDR3 is built from 17 residues. CDR1 and CDR2 (germline): SGHNT, YYREEE (reference sequence). CDR3: CASSRTQGVMGSEKLFF. CDR3 bases: TGTGCCAGCAGCCGAACGCAGGGGGTGATGGGATCGGAAAAACTGTTTTTT.

The chain combines TRBV28 with TRBJ1-2; maybe TRBD1 (5 bases). In germline, CDR1 is MDHEN, CDR2 SYDVKM. Deletions cut 3 bases from V and 4 bases from J, with 15 bases between. There are 15 residues in the CDR3. The CDR3 DNA reads TGTGCCAGCAGTTTCCCACAGAGGGACTTCTATGGCTACACCTTC. It is translated as CASSFPQRDFYGYTF.

This CDR3 reads CASSLALSQPQHF. Here the CDR3 DNA reads TGTGCCAGCAGTTTAGCGCTGAGTCAGCCCCAGCATTTT. This rearrangement joins TRBV12-3 or TRBV12-4 to TRBJ1-5, with D hard to call. The CDR3 runs 13 residues. Trimming shortened V by 0 bases and J by 6 bases, and 6 bases separated the two germline ends.

This clone came up many times. The chain employs TRBV6-2 or TRBV6-3 and TRBJ2-1; tentative D call: TRBD2 (5 bases). CDR1 is MNHEY and CDR2 is SVGEGT in the germline V gene. The CDR3 is made up of 15 amino acids. V lost 5 bases and J 3 bases, leaving 14 bases between the germline ends. The chain's CDR3 is CASSPGVVDYNEQFF. In DNA form, the CDR3 reads TGTGCCAGCAGTCCCGGGGTAGTAGACTACAATGAGCAGTTCTTC.

This chain uses TRBV29-1 with TRBJ1-1; no clear D gene. From germline, CDR1 is SQVTM and CDR2 ANQGSEA. The germline V and J ends were trimmed by 4 bases and 3 bases, with 12 bases remaining between them. This CDR3 contains 13 residues. Written as DNA, the CDR3 is TGCAGCGTTGGAGGTGGTAGCGACACTGAAGCTTTCTTT. This codes for CSVGGGSDTEAFF.

The V call is TRBV6-1, the J call TRBJ2-1, with 14 nucleotides matching TRBD2. The CDR3 covers 20 residues. J was trimmed by 3 bases and V by 4 bases; bases with no gene match: 14. Germline V lookup: CDR1 MNHNS, CDR2 SASEGT. CDR3 residues: CASSGDPRTSGGSFYNEQFF. In nucleotides, the CDR3 is TGTGCCAGCAGTGGGGACCCGAGGACTAGCGGGGGGTCCTTCTACAATGAGCAGTTCTTC.

The chain couples TRBV7-2 to TRBJ2-6; 8 bases fit TRBD2. V gave up 4 bases and J gave up 2 bases; unmatched junction bases: 7. CDR3 size: 17 residues. In germline, CDR1 is SGHTA, CDR2 FQGNSA. The CDR3 reads CASSYSGLAAGANVLTF. The CDR3 DNA reads as TGTGCCAGCAGCTATTCTGGACTAGCCGCTGGGGCCAACGTCCTGACTTTC.

This clone occurred a few times. The CDR3 DNA follows: TGTGCCAGCAGATTTAGCTCCTACAATGAGCAGTTCTTC. It codes for CASRFSSYNEQFF. V and J are TRBV6-6 and TRBJ2-1; D gene ambiguous. V gave up 6 bases and J gave up 0 bases, with 6 bases separating them. CDR3 length: 13 amino acids. The germline CDR1 and CDR2 sequences are MNHNY and SVGAGI (reference sequence).

The rearrangement links TRBV20-1 to TRBJ1-1, with 8 nucleotides matching TRBD1. CDR1 and CDR2 (germline): DFQATT, SNEGSKA (reference sequence). The CDR3 totals 10 residues. Trimming took 6 bases from V and 11 from J; bases not matched to a gene: 5. The CDR3: CSANYRGAFF. The CDR3 region has the DNA TGCAGTGCAAACTACAGGGGGGCTTTCTTT.

The chain combines TRBV7-9 with TRBJ2-3, with 9 positions matching TRBD1. This CDR3 is built from 15 residues. In germline, CDR1 is SEHNR, CDR2 FQNEAQ (reference sequence). V lost 4 bases and J lost 2; bases outside the gene matches: 4. CDR3 sequence (DNA): TGTGCCAGCAGCTCCCGGGACAGGGACACAGATACGCAGTATTTT. Translating it yields CASSSRDRDTDTQYF.

The rearrangement links TRBV12-5 to TRBJ2-3; 10 bases are a match to TRBD2. J gave up 2 bases and V 6 bases, and 8 bases lay outside the gene matches. Germline values: CDR1 LGHNT, CDR2 FRNRAP. The CDR3 runs 16 residues. CDR3 protein: CASGYSSGRATDTQYF. The CDR3, as DNA: TGTGCTAGTGGGTACTCTAGCGGGAGAGCCACAGATACGCAGTATTTT. Full variable domain (missing parts from reference TRBV12-5 and TRBJ2-3): DARVTQTPRHKVTEMGQEVTMRCQPILGHNTVFWYRQTMMQGLELLAYFRNRAPLDDSGMPKDRFSAEMPDATLATLKIQPSEPRDSAVYFCASGYSSGRATDTQYFGPGTRLTVL.

The chain uses TRBV9 and TRBJ1-4, with D possibly matching TRBD1 (6 bases). The CDR3 consists of 14 residues. V was cut by 4 bases and J by 8 bases, with 15 bases left in between. Germline CDR1 SGDLS, CDR2 YYNGEE. The CDR3 reads CASSPLGAGEKLFF. The CDR3 nucleotides read TGTGCCAGCAGCCCCTTGGGGGCTGGGGAAAAACTGTTTTTT.